One sample yielded the 2 T cell receptor beta chains listed below, sequenced in a study of OX40 agonist ivuxolimab in advanced cancers. Libraries came from the immunoSEQ multiplex PCR assay. TCRdb's version of the immuneACCESS table is confined to in-frame rearrangements and falls short of the full clone set. An unresolved V gene accounts for under half of the shortfall where checked; the remainder is of unknown origin. This sample holds 55,000 to 75,000 clones; 85% were observed only once. The ten biggest clones cover roughly 4% of the sample. Source: CD4+ or CD8+ T cells sorted from blood, taken in a trial of the OX40 agonist ivuxolimab. These receptors originate from an adult with an advanced solid tumor such as melanoma, head and neck, liver or kidney cancer.

The chain recombines TRBV5-1 with TRBJ2-7; TRBD1 matches 8 bases. Germline trimming cut 4 bases from V and 2 bases from J; bases unmatched to any gene: 2. Germline V gene lookup returns CDR1 SGHRS and CDR2 YFSETQ. The CDR3 covers 13 residues. In DNA form, the CDR3 reads TGCGCCAGCAGCACAGGGGGTACCTACGAGCAGTACTTC. Encoded protein: CASSTGGTYEQYF.

This chain joins TRBV7-2 and TRBJ2-5; D is tentatively TRBD1 or TRBD2 (5 bases each). The CDR3 covers 13 residues. Germline CDR1 is SGHTA and CDR2 is FQGNSA. V gave up 5 bases and J gave up 6 bases, with 13 bases separating them. The chain's CDR3 is CASSPGPEKTQYF. DNA of the CDR3: TGTGCCAGCAGCCCGGGACCAGAAAAGACCCAGTACTTC.